This is a list of T cell receptor beta chains from one sample in a study of Graves' ophthalmopathy and Graves' hyperthyroidism. TCRdb reprocessed the multiplex PCR reads via MiXCR and lists one record per CDR3 protein. The table has some 390,000 distinct CDR3 sequences, approximately 16% seen once. Sequencing used peripheral blood. The receptors stem from a woman aged 18-29 years with Graves' ophthalmopathy. Both conserved end residues are part of each CDR3. The D gene is left open where the match is weak. Rows may omit the clone size; those that give it use once, few, many or a size class.

>TRBJ2-7|once|TRBD2|TRBV28
TGTGCCAGCAGTTTGTCGGCTAGCGGGAGTAGAGCTGAGGTCTACGAGCAGTACTTC
CASSLSASGSRAEVYEQYF
>TRBJ1-2|many|NA|TRBV4-2
TGTGCCAGCAGCCAAGACTATGGCTACACCTTC
CASSQDYGYTF
>TRBJ2-7|NA|TRBD1|TRBV25-1
TGTGCCAGCAGCGAGACAGGGACCATAGGCGAGCAGTACTTC
CASSETGTIGEQYF
>TRBJ2-7|NA|NA|TRBV7-8
TGTGCCAGCAGCTGGAGTCCTGGGGGGACCTACGAGCAGTACTTC
CASSWSPGGTYEQYF
>TRBJ2-7|NA|TRBD2|TRBV7-2
TGTGCCAGCAGCTCACTAGCGGGTTTCCCCTACGAGCAGTACTTC
CASSSLAGFPYEQYF
>TRBJ2-7|many|TRBD2|TRBV28
TGTGCCAGCAGTTTATTACGACAGGGACTAGCAGGGGGGCCCTCCTACGAGCAGTACTTC
CASSLLRQGLAGGPSYEQYF
>TRBJ2-7|NA|NA|TRBV6-1
TGTGCCAGCAGTGACCTCTTTACCCCCGGCAACGAGCAGTACTTC
CASSDLFTPGNEQYF
>TRBJ2-3|many|TRBD1|TRBV12-3/TRBV12-4
TGTGCCAGCAGTTTAGAACAGGGGGCAGATACGCAGTATTTT
CASSLEQGADTQYF
>TRBJ2-7|many|TRBD1|TRBV6-5
TGTGCCAGCAGTTCCCGGGGACAGGGGTCCTACGAGCAGTACTTC
CASSSRGQGSYEQYF
>TRBJ1-6|many|NA|TRBV12-3/TRBV12-4
TGTGCCAGCAGTTTCTCAGGTCTAAATTCACCCCTCCACTTT
CASSFSGLNSPLHF
>TRBJ2-2|NA|NA|TRBV28
TGTGCCAGCAGTCCCCCCGCGGGACTCCCCAACACCGGGGAGCTGTTTTTT
CASSPPAGLPNTGELFF
>TRBJ1-6|NA|NA|TRBV30
TGTGCCTGGAACGTCCCAGGGGACTCACCCCTCCACTTT
CAWNVPGDSPLHF
>TRBJ2-7|many|NA|TRBV12-3/TRBV12-4
TGTGCCAGCAGCAATGGACTAACCGGCTACGAGCAGTACTTC
CASSNGLTGYEQYF
>TRBJ1-2|many|NA|TRBV12-3/TRBV12-4
TGTGCCAGCAGTCCGACGGCAGGGGGCTACACCTTC
CASSPTAGGYTF
>TRBJ1-5|NA|TRBD1|TRBV6-2/TRBV6-3
TGTGCCAGCAGCTCGTCCGGGACAGGGAGGAATCAGCCCCAGCATTTT
CASSSSGTGRNQPQHF
>TRBJ2-6|many|NA|TRBV6-2/TRBV6-3
TGTGCCAGCAGCCCCGGTACTCCTGGGGCCAACGTCCTGACTTTC
CASSPGTPGANVLTF
>TRBJ1-2|many|TRBD1|TRBV12-3/TRBV12-4
TGTGCCAGCAGCCTTAAAAGCCAGGGGGGGCATGGCTACACCTTC
CASSLKSQGGHGYTF
>TRBJ1-1|many|NA|TRBV19
TGTGCCAGTAGGGACCGACCGGCCCCGAACACTGAAGCTTTCTTT
CASRDRPAPNTEAFF
>TRBJ1-6|few|NA|TRBV4-3
TGCGCCAGCAGCCGGGATCAAGGTTCACCCCTCCACTTT
CASSRDQGSPLHF
>TRBJ2-5|NA|TRBD2|TRBV7-7
TGTGCTAGCAGCCCTGGACTAGCGGGGAGGGCCCAGTACTTC
CASSPGLAGRAQYF
>TRBJ1-5|many|NA|TRBV6-1
TGTGCCAGCAGTGAAGGAAGACGAAGGGGCAATCAGCCCCAGCATTTT
CASSEGRRRGNQPQHF
>TRBJ1-6|many|TRBD1|TRBV27
TGTGCCAGCAGTTTACAGGGGGATAATTCACCCCTCCACTTT
CASSLQGDNSPLHF
>TRBJ1-5|many|NA|TRBV24-1
TGTGCCACCGCCGGCGGTGGGCCCGCAGATAGCAATCAGCCCCAGCATTTT
CATAGGGPADSNQPQHF
>TRBJ2-7|many|NA|TRBV6-2/TRBV6-3
TGTGCCAGCAGTTGGACCTACGAGCAGTACTTC
CASSWTYEQYF
>TRBJ1-6|NA|TRBD1|TRBV19
TGTGCCAGTACCCCAATCGGGACAGGGGCCGATAATTCACCCCTCCACTTT
CASTPIGTGADNSPLHF
>TRBJ2-7|many|NA|TRBV6-5
TGTGCCAGCAGTTACCCGGGACCGTCGGCCTACGAGCAGTACTTC
CASSYPGPSAYEQYF
>TRBJ2-2|NA|NA|TRBV30
TGTGCCTGGAGTGACCTAGGGCCTGGGGAGCTGTTTTTT
CAWSDLGPGELFF
>TRBJ2-7|NA|NA|TRBV12-3/TRBV12-4
TGTGCCAGCAGTCCCCCAGGGAGGGGGCCAAACTACGAGCAGTACTTC
CASSPPGRGPNYEQYF
>TRBJ1-5|many|NA|TRBV6-5
TGTGCCAGCAGAAATAGAGGGGGGGAGAATCAGCCCCAGCATTTT
CASRNRGGENQPQHF
>TRBJ2-7|many|NA|TRBV27
TGTGCCAGCAGTTCGAAAGGGGTATACGAGCAGTACTTC
CASSSKGVYEQYF
>TRBJ2-2|many|NA|TRBV7-9
TGTGCCAGCAGCTTAAACCAGGCTATATCCGGGGAGCTGTTTTTT
CASSLNQAISGELFF
>TRBJ2-7|many|NA|TRBV6-5
TGTGCCAGCAGTTACAGGGTCCCGCAGGGTCCCTACGAGCAGTACTTC
CASSYRVPQGPYEQYF
>TRBJ2-4|many|NA|TRBV4-3
TGCGCCAGCAGCCAAAGTATAGAGGTTTTAGCCAAAAACATTCAGTACTTC
CASSQSIEVLAKNIQYF
>TRBJ1-1|many|NA|TRBV24-1
TGTGCCACCGGGGGGCCCAACACTGAAGCTTTCTTT
CATGGPNTEAFF
>TRBJ2-5|many|NA|TRBV5-1
TGCGCCAGCAGCTTGGGGGCCTTGGCGGATGCCAGTGAGACCCAGTACTTC
CASSLGALADASETQYF
>TRBJ2-2|NA|NA|TRBV10-2
TGCGCCAGCAGCCAAGGGACCCTAGCGCCTACCGGGGAGCTGTTTTTT
CASSQGTLAPTGELFF
>TRBJ1-2|many|NA|TRBV30
TGTGCCTGGAGTGCCATAAGTCCCGGGGGTGGCTACACCTTC
CAWSAISPGGGYTF
>TRBJ2-5|many|TRBD2|TRBV30
TGTGCCGTAGCGGGAGGGCGGGGAGAGACCCAGTACTTC
CAVAGGRGETQYF
>TRBJ2-4|many|NA|TRBV12-3/TRBV12-4
TGTGCCAGCACCCCGAGGGGGGGATGGGCCAAAAACATTCAGTACTTC
CASTPRGGWAKNIQYF
>TRBJ2-7|NA|TRBD1|TRBV27
TGTGCCAGCAGTCTGACGAGGGGGCAAGAGCAGTACTTC
CASSLTRGQEQYF